This TCR beta chain comes out of a study of blood T cell repertoires in COVID-19. Here immunoSEQ multiplex PCR was the method, and the copy in TCRdb shows in-frame clones only, minus some. The sample yields about 190,000 clones, roughly 89% seen once. This CDR3 has 15 amino acids. With 2 bases clipped from V and 3 bases from J, the junction kept 1 base outside the gene matches. Germline CDR1 and CDR2: SGHKS and YYEKEE (reference sequence). Within the 2 weeks before study entry, each person in the exposed group met a COVID-19 case. The sequence was obtained from a woman aged 30 to 39 who had been exposed to COVID-19. The sample consisted of PBMCs or T cells enriched from blood (not recorded which). The chain is built from TRBV5-5 and TRBJ2-2, with 10 bases that match TRBD2. The CDR3 region is CASSFLAGDTGELFF. CDR3 bases: TGTGCCAGCAGCTTCCTAGCGGGAGACACCGGGGAGCTGTTTTTT.